The present T cell receptor beta chain was sequenced within a study of blood T cell repertoires in COVID-19. TCRdb's table, derived via immunoSEQ multiplex PCR, lists solely in-frame clones and lacks some. Among roughly 140,000 clones listed, 84% were seen once. Germline V gene sequence: CDR1 PRHDT, CDR2 FYEKMQ (reference sequence). V gave up 5 bases and J gave up 6 bases; unmatched junction bases: 12. This CDR3 comprises 16 residues. This clone was detected a few times. The TCR comes from a man aged 50 to 60 in a cohort exposed to, infected with or recovered from COVID-19 (not recorded which). The sequenced sample consisted of PBMCs or T cells enriched from blood (not recorded which). This chain uses TRBV13 with TRBJ2-1; 8 bases are shared with TRBD2. The CDR3 bases are TGTGCCAGCAGCCACAGGACTAGCAGAGTAGGCAATGAGCAGTTCTTC. Translated: CASSHRTSRVGNEQFF.